What follows is one T cell receptor (beta chain) and its context. This record comes from a study of blood T cell repertoires in COVID-19. Overall study: Acute and convalescent COVID-19 samples came from the United States, Italy and Spain.

Profiled with immunoSEQ multiplex PCR; TCRdb holds only in-frame clones, not every one. Of 450,000 to 500,000 clones in the sample, 75% to 90% were seen once. The germline V gene has CDR1 SGHTA and CDR2 FQGTGA. The ends lost 5 bases at V and 0 bases at J; junction bases unmatched: 6. This CDR3 is 16 amino acids long. The receptor's source is a human donor in a cohort sampled during active COVID-19. This chain joins TRBV7-3 and TRBJ2-2; 7 positions match TRBD2. The sample comprised peripheral blood. This CDR3 reads CASSRGTTSNTGELFF. CDR3 nucleotide sequence: TGTGCCAGCAGCCGAGGGACTACCTCGAACACCGGGGAGCTGTTTTTT.